This entry lists 19 T cell receptor beta chains sequenced from one sample in a study of cytomegalovirus exposure and HLA in healthy donors. PCR amplification relied on 60 Vbeta primers (plus 13 Jbeta primers). TCRdb's table, derived via immunoSEQ multiplex PCR, lists solely in-frame clones and lacks some. This sample has 90,000 to 110,000 clones; 76% occur once, and the top ten carry approximately 7.7%. Sequencing input: PBMCs. These receptors all come from a woman aged 45-59 years in good health and CMV-seropositive.

The V gene is TRBV9, the J gene TRBJ2-3; 12 positions agree with TRBD2. Germline V gene data show CDR1 as SGDLS and CDR2 as YYNGEE. V dropped 4 bases and J dropped 4; count of bases not matched to a gene: 16. The CDR3 consists of 19 residues. The CDR3 spells CASSIRTSGNWEGPDTQYF. In DNA form, the CDR3 reads TGTGCCAGCAGCATCCGGACTAGCGGGAATTGGGAGGGACCAGATACGCAGTATTTT.

The chain uses TRBV29-1 and TRBJ2-3; 7 bases agree with TRBD1. CDR1 and CDR2 (germline): SQVTM, ANQGSEA. The V and J ends lost 2 bases and 4 bases, in that order; junction bases with no gene match: 0. The CDR3 totals 12 residues. The CDR3 DNA reads as TGCAGCGTTGAAAGGGGGCCAGATACGCAGTATTTT. This gives the protein CSVERGPDTQYF.

The V gene is TRBV19, the J gene TRBJ2-5; TRBD2 matches at 8 bases. This CDR3 has 13 amino acids. Trimming at V came to 5 bases and at J to 2 bases, leaving 1 base not matched to a gene. Germline V gives CDR1 LNHDA, CDR2 SQIVND (reference sequence). CDR3 amino acids: CASSRGGQETQYF. As DNA, the CDR3 is TGTGCCAGTAGTCGGGGGGGACAAGAGACCCAGTACTTC.

This chain joins TRBV18 and TRBJ1-1, with 7 positions matching TRBD1. V trimming: 3 bases; J trimming: 0 bases; junction bases outside the gene matches: 1. This CDR3 is 14 amino acids long. Looked up from germline, CDR1 is KGHSH and CDR2 is LQKENI. CDR3 amino acids: CASSPRGLNTEAFF. The CDR3 DNA is TGTGCCAGCTCACCGAGGGGGCTGAACACTGAAGCTTTCTTT.

This clone was observed once. The chain joins TRBV7-2 to TRBJ2-7; the D is unclear. V shed 5 bases and J shed 0 bases, with 11 bases lying between them. The CDR3 has 14 amino acids. The germline V gene encodes CDR1 SGHTA and CDR2 FQGNSA. The DNA for the CDR3 is TGTGCCAGCAGCCTCGAACCTAGCTCCTACGAGCAGTACTTC. It is translated as CASSLEPSSYEQYF.

As for this clone: A read error may produce the germline difference seen at one junction end. V and J are TRBV9 and TRBJ2-6; tentatively, D is TRBD2 (7 bases). The CDR3 consists of 17 residues. Germline assignment: CDR1 SGDLS and CDR2 YYNGEE. The CDR3, as DNA: TGTGCCAGCAGCGTGGGCGGGGGCTCCTCTGGGGCCAACGGCCTGACTTTC. This encodes CASSVGGGSSGANGLTF.

V usage is TRBV19 and J usage is TRBJ1-2; no definite D call. Germline V gene sequence: CDR1 LNHDA, CDR2 SQIVND (reference sequence). The CDR3 has 15 amino acids. With 2 bases removed from V and 3 bases from J, the gap between germline ends came to 13 bases. DNA for the CDR3: TGTGCCAGTAGTATACCCCGCCTGGCAGACTATGGCTACACCTTC. This codes for CASSIPRLADYGYTF.

This chain uses TRBV2 with TRBJ2-1; 12 nucleotides line up with TRBD2. Germline V gives CDR1 SNHLY, CDR2 FYNNEI. The trim removed 3 bases at V and 10 bases at J, leaving 7 bases unmatched. This CDR3 has 15 residues. The CDR3 sequence is CASSDRLAGVYEQFF. CDR3 DNA sequence: TGTGCCAGCAGTGACAGACTAGCGGGAGTCTACGAGCAGTTCTTC.

This chain connects TRBV9 to TRBJ2-1; 9 bases match TRBD1. Germline CDR1 reads SGDLS; CDR2 reads YYNGEE. Germline trimming cut 2 bases from V and 7 bases from J; bases unmatched to any gene: 7. This CDR3 region has 15 residues. The CDR3 DNA is TGTGCCAGCAGCGTGACCGGGACAGGGAGAAATGAGCAGTTCTTC. It codes for CASSVTGTGRNEQFF.

The gene calls are TRBV9 and TRBJ2-7, with 9 positions matching TRBD1. In germline, CDR1 is SGDLS, CDR2 YYNGEE. The CDR3 runs to 14 residues. Unmatched junction bases numbered 9, after V lost 4 bases and J lost 7 bases. The CDR3 loop reads CASSSAGTGKEQYF. CDR3 DNA: TGTGCCAGCAGCTCAGCCGGGACAGGGAAAGAGCAGTACTTC.

This rearrangement joins TRBV29-1 to TRBJ2-1; possible D gene TRBD2, 6 bases. Germline V gene sequence: CDR1 SQVTM, CDR2 ANQGSEA. Trimming removed 5 bases from V and 4 bases from J, with 12 bases in between. The CDR3 runs to 13 residues. CDR3 residues: CSVRSGNYNEQFF. DNA of the CDR3: TGCAGCGTTCGTAGCGGTAATTACAATGAGCAGTTCTTC.

CDR3 residues: CASSDEGGGADTQYF. CDR3 coding DNA: TGTGCCAGCAGTGATGAGGGCGGGGGCGCAGATACGCAGTATTTT. The chain employs TRBV2 and TRBJ2-3; perhaps TRBD2 as D (7 bases). V lost 3 bases to trimming and J lost 4 bases, with 14 bases between them. The CDR3 contains 15 residues. Germline V gives CDR1 SNHLY, CDR2 FYNNEI.

The rearrangement uses TRBV7-2 and TRBJ2-7; TRBD2 might be the D (5 bases). Deletions cut 3 bases from V and 3 bases from J, with 15 bases between. This CDR3 spans 15 amino acids. The germline CDR1 and CDR2 sequences are SGHTA and FQGNSA. In DNA, the CDR3 is TGTGCCAGCAGCTTGGCGTGGAGTAGCGACTACGAGCAGTACTTC. This sequence encodes CASSLAWSSDYEQYF.

The chain combines TRBV5-4 with TRBJ2-1; TRBD2 might be the D (6 bases). V lost 4 bases and J lost 3, with 17 bases in between. The CDR3 has 16 amino acids. CDR1 is SGHNT and CDR2 is YYREEE in the germline V gene (reference sequence). In DNA, the CDR3 is TGTGCCAGCAGCACGGGTCGGACGGACTACTACAATGAGCAGTTCTTC. Its protein product is CASSTGRTDYYNEQFF. The full variable domain, completed using reference TRBV5-4 and TRBJ2-1, is ETGVTQSPTHLIKTRGQQVTLRCSSQSGHNTVSWYQQALGQGPQFIFQYYREEENGRGNFPPRFSGLQFPNYSSELNVNALELDDSALYLCASSTGRTDYYNEQFFGPGTRLTVL.

This sequence joins TRBV27 and TRBJ2-2; 8 positions match TRBD2. V trimming: 5 bases; J trimming: 1 base; junction bases outside the gene matches: 6. There are 16 residues in the CDR3. Germline V gives CDR1 MNHEY, CDR2 SMNVEV (reference sequence). In DNA, the CDR3 is TGTGCCAGCAGTCGAGGGGCGGGAGGGAACACCGGGGAGCTGTTTTTT. This gives the protein CASSRGAGGNTGELFF.

This clone was seen a few times. The chain is built from TRBV9 and TRBJ2-7; 8 nucleotides match TRBD2. The germline CDR1 and CDR2 sequences are SGDLS and YYNGEE. CDR3 size: 14 residues. With V trimmed by 0 bases and J by 3 bases, 2 bases remained unmatched. In DNA, the CDR3 is TGTGCCAGCAGCGTAGCCAGCGGGAGCTACGAGCAGTACTTC. Protein: CASSVASGSYEQYF.

This clone was seen a few times. This chain links TRBV29-1 with TRBJ1-5; 10 bases are a match to TRBD1. After removal of 3 bases from V and 7 bases from J, the junction contained 6 bases not matched to a gene. The CDR3 covers 14 residues. Germline CDR1 and CDR2: SQVTM and ANQGSEA. CDR3 DNA: TGCAGCGTTGAGACAGGGGGCGCGGGGCAGCCCCAGCATTTT. This translates into CSVETGGAGQPQHF.

The genes are TRBV6-1 and TRBJ1-1, with no clear D. Trimming shortened V by 5 bases and J by 6 bases, and 10 bases separated the two germline ends. The CDR3 sequence is 12 residues long. Germline CDR1 MNHNS, CDR2 SASEGT. The CDR3 reads CASSKGGAEAFF. The CDR3, as DNA: TGTGCCAGCAGTAAGGGAGGTGCTGAAGCTTTCTTT.

The chain is built from TRBV6-1 and TRBJ1-2, with D unclear. CDR1 is MNHNS, CDR2 SASEGT, per germline. With 8 bases removed from V and 0 bases from J, the gap between germline ends came to 13 bases. This CDR3 contains 14 residues. CDR3 coding DNA: TGTGCCAGCCAATCACCGGGGTCTAACTATGGCTACACCTTC. Its translation is CASQSPGSNYGYTF.